This TCR beta chain appears in the sequencing data of a study of T cell responses to AZD1222 COVID-19 vaccine listed by TCRdb under 2021. Concerning the study at large: A total of 233 trial participants underwent TCR sequencing, of whom approximately 200 had received two doses of AZD1222 and about 25 had received two doses of the MenACWY control vaccine. Enrollment into the trials was organized by age into subgroups of 18-55, 56-69 and 70-plus years, and those subgroups contained roughly 140, 27 and 60 TCR-sequenced participants, respectively. Findings and caveats that apply to the study as a whole: Because no samples from the day 14 peak response were available, repertoires could be characterized only after the peak T cell response. After two AZD1222 doses, spike-specific TCR breadth and depth were significantly higher than at day 0 and than in MenACWY recipients. The 56-69-year group was small, and its depth increase did not reach significance, likely because of low power. CD4 TCRs associated with the vaccine covered the entire spike protein, and the dominant responses were in regions 160-218 and 743-854. Reportedly, almost half of the unique spike-specific TCRs recognized epitopes lying outside the regions that are mutated in the B.1.351 and B.1.1.7 variants. Participants were mostly white British, with more females than males. The authors suggested clonal diversity may have been underestimated. Only a handful of AZD1222 recipients were SARS-CoV-2 seropositive at baseline, limiting conclusions about previously exposed vaccinees.

Per the publication, the time point label means: about 28 days (+/-7) after the second vaccine dose. AZD1222 recipients given second doses at about 4 weeks or at about 12 weeks were pooled, since spike-specific TCR depth and breadth were not found to differ between the two schedules. Vaccinee samples came from UK trials COV001 and COV002, including a single-blind randomized controlled phase 2/3 trial of AZD1222 (ChAdOx1 nCoV-19) in healthy adults. For TCRbeta chain sequencing, PBMC samples were collected from trial participants at day 0 and at day 28 after the second dose. The CDR3 regions of human TCRbeta chains were subjected to immunosequencing. As for the authors' bioinformatics: TCRs in the repertoires were compared against a reference library of SARS-CoV-2-specific TCRs that had been generated with the MIRA antigen-specificity platform. Breadth was defined as the fraction of unique TCRs that were SARS-CoV-2-associated. Depth was defined as the fraction of total T cells that were SARS-CoV-2-associated. Using the MIRA data, each spike-specific TCR was assigned both to the spike region to which the TCR was reactive and to a CD4 or CD8 class. Log10-transformed breadth and depth values were compared by one-way ANOVA with Sidak's multiple comparisons tests. The clones in this table, taken by TCRdb from immuneACCESS, are in-frame only. Not every clone is retained; where verified, under half of the shortfall comes from an unresolved V gene, and the cause of the rest is unknown. That table furnishes V, J and clone size, whereas the DNA furnished D and trimming. This sample is represented by about 69,000 clones; approximately 87% of them were singletons. Approximately 23% of the sample is held by the ten biggest clonotypes.

Regarding this clone: Its antigen specificity is not known. No much larger clone is present one base from it, and per-base qualities are unavailable.

The sequence was obtained from an adult who received the AZD1222 COVID-19 vaccine. The material sequenced was peripheral blood, taken 28 days after the second AZD1222 dose.

The CDR3 region has the sequence CASSTTRTGGNQPQHF. The DNA is TGTGCCAGTAGTACCACCCGGACAGGGGGAAATCAGCCCCAGCATTTT. The receptor chain draws on TRBV19 and TRBJ1-5; TRBD1 fits 10 bases in the junction. Taken from cysteine to phenylalanine, the CDR3 has 16 residues. The DNA shown is the 48-base CDR3, in frame from base 1. Relative to germline, V is missing 4 bases and J is missing 4 bases, with 7 bases of the junction outside any gene match. The germline V gene (reference sequence) supplies CDR1 LNHDA and CDR2 SQIVND.